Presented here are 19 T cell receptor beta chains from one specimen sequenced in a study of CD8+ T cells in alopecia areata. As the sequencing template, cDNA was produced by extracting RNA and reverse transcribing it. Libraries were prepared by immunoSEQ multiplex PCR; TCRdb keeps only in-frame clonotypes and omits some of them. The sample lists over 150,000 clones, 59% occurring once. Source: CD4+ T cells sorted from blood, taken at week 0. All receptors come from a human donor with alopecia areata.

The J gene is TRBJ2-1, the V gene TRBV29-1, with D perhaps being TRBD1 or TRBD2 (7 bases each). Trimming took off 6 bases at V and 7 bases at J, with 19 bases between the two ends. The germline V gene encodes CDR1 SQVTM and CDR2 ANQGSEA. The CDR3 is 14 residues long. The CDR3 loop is CSVNAGGGPNEQFF. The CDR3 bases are TGCAGCGTAAACGCAGGGGGGGGACCAAATGAGCAGTTCTTC.

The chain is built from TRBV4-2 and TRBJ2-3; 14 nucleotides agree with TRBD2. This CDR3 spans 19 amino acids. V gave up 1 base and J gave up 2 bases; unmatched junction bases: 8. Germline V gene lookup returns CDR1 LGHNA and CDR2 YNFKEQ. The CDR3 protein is CASSQGLAGGPGHTDTQYF. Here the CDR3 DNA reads TGTGCCAGCAGCCAAGGACTAGCGGGGGGGCCTGGCCACACAGATACGCAGTATTTT.

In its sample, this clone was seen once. The CDR3 loop is CASSEPGKGTDTQYF. CDR3 bases: TGTGCCAGCAGTGAACCGGGGAAAGGCACAGATACGCAGTATTTT. The chain has TRBV25-1 and TRBJ2-3, with D possibly TRBD2 on 5 matching bases. V was clipped by 2 bases and J by 1 base, with 10 bases between them. Looked up from germline, CDR1 is MGHDK and CDR2 is SYGVNS. This CDR3 spans 15 amino acids.

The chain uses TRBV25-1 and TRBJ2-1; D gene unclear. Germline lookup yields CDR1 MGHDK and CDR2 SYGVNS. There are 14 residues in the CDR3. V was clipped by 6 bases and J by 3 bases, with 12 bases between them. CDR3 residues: CASSRARLYNEQFF. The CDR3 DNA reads TGTGCCAGCAGCCGGGCGAGACTCTACAATGAGCAGTTCTTC.

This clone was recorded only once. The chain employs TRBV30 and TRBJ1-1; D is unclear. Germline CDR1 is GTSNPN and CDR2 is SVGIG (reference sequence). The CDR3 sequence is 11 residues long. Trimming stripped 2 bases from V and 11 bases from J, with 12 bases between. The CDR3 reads CAWSSPMEAFF. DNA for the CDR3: TGTGCCTGGAGTAGTCCGATGGAGGCTTTCTTT.

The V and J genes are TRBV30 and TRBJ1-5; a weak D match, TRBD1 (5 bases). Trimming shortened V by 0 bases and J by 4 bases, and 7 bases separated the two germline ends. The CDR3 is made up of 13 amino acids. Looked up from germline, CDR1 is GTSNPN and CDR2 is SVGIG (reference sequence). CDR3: CAWSVGENQPQHF. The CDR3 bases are TGTGCCTGGAGTGTAGGGGAGAATCAGCCCCAGCATTTT.

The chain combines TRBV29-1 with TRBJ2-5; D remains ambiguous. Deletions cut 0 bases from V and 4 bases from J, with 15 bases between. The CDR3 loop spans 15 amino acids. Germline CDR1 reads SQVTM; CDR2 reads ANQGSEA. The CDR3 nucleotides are TGCAGCGTTGAAGATTTCGTACCCCGTTCAGAGACCCAGTACTTC. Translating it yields CSVEDFVPRSETQYF. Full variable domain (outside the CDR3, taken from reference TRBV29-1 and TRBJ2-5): SAVISQKPSRDICQRGTSLTIQCQVDSQVTMMFWYRQQPGQSLTLIATANQGSEATYESGFVIDKFPISRPNLTFSTLTVSNMSPEDSSIYLCSVEDFVPRSETQYFGPGTRLLVL.

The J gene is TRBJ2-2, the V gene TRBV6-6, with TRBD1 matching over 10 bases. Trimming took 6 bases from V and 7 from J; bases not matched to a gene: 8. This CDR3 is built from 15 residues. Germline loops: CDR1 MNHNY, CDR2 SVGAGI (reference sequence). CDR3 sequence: CASSQDRGRYGELFF. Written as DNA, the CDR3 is TGTGCCAGCAGCCAAGACAGGGGGCGGTACGGGGAGCTGTTTTTT.

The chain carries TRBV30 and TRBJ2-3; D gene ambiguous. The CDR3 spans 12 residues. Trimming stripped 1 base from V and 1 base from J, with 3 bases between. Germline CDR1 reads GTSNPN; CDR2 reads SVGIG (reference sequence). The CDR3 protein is CAWSAGTDTQYF. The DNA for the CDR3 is TGTGCCTGGAGTGCTGGCACAGATACGCAGTATTTT.

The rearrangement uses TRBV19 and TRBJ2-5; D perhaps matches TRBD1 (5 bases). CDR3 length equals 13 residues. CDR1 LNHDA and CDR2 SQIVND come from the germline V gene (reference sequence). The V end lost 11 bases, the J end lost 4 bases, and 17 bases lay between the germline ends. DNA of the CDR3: TGTGCCTCAAGGGCCAGGGCATCAGAGACCCAGTACTTC. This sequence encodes CASRARASETQYF.

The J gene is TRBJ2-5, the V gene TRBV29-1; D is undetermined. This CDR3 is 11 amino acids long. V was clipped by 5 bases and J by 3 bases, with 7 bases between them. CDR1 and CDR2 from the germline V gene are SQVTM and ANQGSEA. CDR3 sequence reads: CSVSGKETQYF. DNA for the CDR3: TGCAGCGTTTCCGGTAAAGAGACCCAGTACTTC.

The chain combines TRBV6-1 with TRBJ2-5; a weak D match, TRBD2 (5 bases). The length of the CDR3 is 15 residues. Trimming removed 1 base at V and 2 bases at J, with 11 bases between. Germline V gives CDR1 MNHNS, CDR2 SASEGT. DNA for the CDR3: TGTGCCAGCAGTGAAGTCGGAGGTACTCAAGAGACCCAGTACTTC. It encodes CASSEVGGTQETQYF.

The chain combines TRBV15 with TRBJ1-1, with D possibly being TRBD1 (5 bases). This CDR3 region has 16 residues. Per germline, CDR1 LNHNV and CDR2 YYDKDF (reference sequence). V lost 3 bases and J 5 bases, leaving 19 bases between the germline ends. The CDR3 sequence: CATSSRQTGGLTEAFF. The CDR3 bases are TGTGCCACCAGCAGTCGACAGACCGGAGGACTTACTGAAGCTTTCTTT.

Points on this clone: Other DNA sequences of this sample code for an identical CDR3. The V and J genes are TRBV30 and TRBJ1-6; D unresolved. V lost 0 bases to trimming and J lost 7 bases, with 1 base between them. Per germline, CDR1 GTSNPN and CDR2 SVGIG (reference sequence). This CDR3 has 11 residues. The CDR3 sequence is CAWSVNSPLHF. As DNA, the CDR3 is TGTGCCTGGAGTGTAAATTCACCCCTCCACTTT.

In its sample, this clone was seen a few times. The CDR3 reads CASSPAGTSSGNTIYF. The CDR3 DNA sequence: TGTGCCAGCTCACCAGCCGGGACATCCTCTGGAAACACCATATATTTT. The chain links TRBV18 to TRBJ1-3; D may be TRBD1 (6 bases). Germline V gene data show CDR1 as KGHSH and CDR2 as LQKENI. The CDR3 covers 16 residues. Between the trimmed V and J ends, which lost 2 bases and 0 bases, there was a span of 11 bases.

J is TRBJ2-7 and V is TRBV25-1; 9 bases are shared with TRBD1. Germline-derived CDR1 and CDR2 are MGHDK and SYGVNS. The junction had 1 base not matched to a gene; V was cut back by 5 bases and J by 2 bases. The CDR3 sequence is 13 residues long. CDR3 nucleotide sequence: TGTGCCAGCAGTAGACAGGGGGCCTACGAGCAGTACTTC. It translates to CASSRQGAYEQYF.

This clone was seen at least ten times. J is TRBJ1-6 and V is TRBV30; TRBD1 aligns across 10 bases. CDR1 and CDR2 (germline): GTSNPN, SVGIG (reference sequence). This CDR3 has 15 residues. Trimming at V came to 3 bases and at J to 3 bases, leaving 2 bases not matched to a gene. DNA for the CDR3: TGTGCCTGGAGCGGGACAGGGGACTATAATTCACCCCTCCACTTT. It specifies CAWSGTGDYNSPLHF.

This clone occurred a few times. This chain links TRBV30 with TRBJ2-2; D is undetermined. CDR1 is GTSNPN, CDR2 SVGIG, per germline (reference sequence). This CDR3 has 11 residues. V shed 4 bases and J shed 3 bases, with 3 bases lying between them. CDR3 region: CAWTYTGELFF. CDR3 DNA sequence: TGTGCCTGGACTTACACCGGGGAGCTGTTTTTT.

CDR3: CASSDEVRSYEQYF. The CDR3 DNA reads TGTGCCAGCAGTGATGAGGTTCGATCCTACGAGCAGTACTTC. This chain uses TRBV6-1 with TRBJ2-7; D remains ambiguous. Germline values: CDR1 MNHNS, CDR2 SASEGT. The CDR3 is made up of 14 amino acids. The V end lost 3 bases, the J end lost 1 base, and 10 bases lay between the germline ends.